The 12 T cell receptor beta chains reported below all come from one sample, sequenced in a study of blood T cell repertoires in COVID-19. Sequenced by immunoSEQ multiplex PCR; TCRdb stores in-frame clones only, minus some. The profile shows around 280,000 clones, approximately 80% of them singletons. Sequencing input: peripheral blood. These receptors originate from a woman in her forties or fifties with active or convalescent COVID-19.

This chain joins TRBV5-1 and TRBJ2-7; 12 positions match TRBD2. CDR3 length: 15 amino acids. The V and J ends lost 0 bases and 6 bases, in that order; junction bases with no gene match: 4. Germline CDR1 is SGHRS and CDR2 is YFSETQ. CDR3 residues: CASSLGLAGAGEQYF. DNA for the CDR3: TGCGCCAGCAGCTTGGGACTAGCGGGAGCTGGCGAGCAGTACTTC.

The rearrangement uses TRBV7-9 and TRBJ2-5; TRBD1 aligns across 10 bases. CDR3 length: 15 residues. Per the germline V gene, CDR1 is SEHNR and CDR2 is FQNEAQ (reference sequence). The ends lost 0 bases at V and 6 bases at J; junction bases unmatched: 4. As DNA, the CDR3 is TGTGCCAGCAGCTTAGCGGTGGGACAGGGGAAGACCCAGTACTTC. Its protein is CASSLAVGQGKTQYF.

J is TRBJ1-5 and V is TRBV5-5, with 9 nucleotides matching TRBD1. This CDR3 is 15 amino acids long. The V segment lost 2 bases and the J segment 4 bases; nucleotides outside the gene matches: 4. Germline CDR1 SGHKS, CDR2 YYEKEE (reference sequence). As DNA, the CDR3 is TGTGCCAGCAGCTTACAGGGGGCCGGGAATCAGCCCCAGCATTTT. Translation gives CASSLQGAGNQPQHF.

This clone was seen only a few times. The V and J genes are TRBV7-6 and TRBJ1-3; tentative D call: TRBD1 (6 bases). Between the trimmed V and J ends, which lost 1 base and 0 bases, there was a span of 13 bases. From germline, CDR1 is SGHVS and CDR2 FNYEAQ. This CDR3 has 17 amino acids. The CDR3 region is CASSLEGGANSGNTIYF. In nucleotides, the CDR3 is TGTGCCAGCAGCTTAGAAGGGGGGGCCAACTCTGGAAACACCATATATTTT.

The gene calls are TRBV11-2 and TRBJ1-5; D is unresolved. Germline values: CDR1 SGHAT, CDR2 FQNNGV. This CDR3 is 15 amino acids long. The V and J ends lost 5 bases and 6 bases respectively, with 17 bases between them. The chain's CDR3 is CASSADPAEGQPQHF. The CDR3 coding sequence is TGTGCCAGCAGCGCGGATCCCGCCGAGGGTCAGCCCCAGCATTTT.

The chain couples TRBV27 to TRBJ2-7; 9 positions agree with TRBD2. Germline trimming cut 9 bases from V and 3 bases from J; bases unmatched to any gene: 6. Germline V gene sequence: CDR1 MNHEY, CDR2 SMNVEV (reference sequence). This CDR3 comprises 13 residues. The CDR3 loop reads CASASGKDYEQYF. The CDR3 DNA reads TGTGCCAGTGCTAGCGGGAAAGACTACGAGCAGTACTTC.

V is TRBV7-2 and J is TRBJ2-4; TRBD1 is a possible D gene (5 bases). Germline values: CDR1 SGHTA, CDR2 FQGNSA. The CDR3 contains 14 residues. V was shortened by 5 bases and J by 2 bases, with 10 bases between the two germline ends. The CDR3 DNA is TGTGCCAGCAGCCCCAGGGTATCCAAAAACATTCAGTACTTC. As protein: CASSPRVSKNIQYF.

The V gene is TRBV2, the J gene TRBJ1-2; D might be TRBD1 (5 bases). Per the germline V gene, CDR1 is SNHLY and CDR2 is FYNNEI. The CDR3 contains 14 residues. The germline V and J ends were trimmed by 4 bases and 7 bases, with 16 bases remaining between them. CDR3 DNA sequence: TGTGCCAGCAGTGCCTTTTCGGGGGACCTTGGCTACACCTTC. Protein: CASSAFSGDLGYTF. Full variable domain (remainder filled in from reference TRBV2 and TRBJ1-2): EPEVTQTPSHQVTQMGQEVILRCVPISNHLYFYWYRQILGQKVEFLVSFYNNEISEKSEIFDDQFSVERPDGSNFTLKIRSTKLEDSAMYFCASSAFSGDLGYTFGSGTRLTVV.

This clone was observed once. The chain uses TRBV11-2 and TRBJ1-3, with D possibly matching TRBD1 (5 bases). This CDR3 contains 15 residues. CDR1 is SGHAT and CDR2 is FQNNGV in the germline V gene. V was clipped by 5 bases and J by 0 bases, with 11 bases between them. This CDR3 reads CASSAGRSSGNTIYF. The CDR3 nucleotides are TGTGCCAGCAGCGCGGGACGGTCCTCTGGAAACACCATATATTTT.

This sequence joins TRBV10-3 and TRBJ1-1, with D perhaps matching TRBD1 (6 bases). The CDR3 consists of 17 residues. CDR1 ENHRY and CDR2 SYGVKD come from the germline V gene. V lost 1 base to trimming and J lost 4 bases, with 19 bases between them. The CDR3, as DNA: TGTGCCATCAGTGAGTGGCAGGGGAAAATTGGAGGCACTGAAGCTTTCTTT. It codes for CAISEWQGKIGGTEAFF.

The gene calls are TRBV21-1 and TRBJ2-1; TRBD1 is taken as the D call from the table, unchecked against the DNA. TRBV21-1 is assigned pseudogene status. The CDR3 is made up of 15 amino acids. The CDR3 DNA reads TGTGCCAGCAGCAAAGTCGGGACAGTAAATGAAGGGCAGTTCTTC. It is translated as CASSKVGTVNEGQFF.

The V and J genes are TRBV5-1 and TRBJ2-1, with a weak D call TRBD2 (5 bases). There are 15 residues in the CDR3. Trimming removed 0 bases at V and 8 bases at J, with 15 bases between. CDR1 SGHRS and CDR2 YFSETQ come from the germline V gene. CDR3 residues: CASSLATTARDEQFF. In DNA, the CDR3 is TGCGCCAGCAGCTTGGCGACTACGGCCCGCGATGAGCAGTTCTTC.